Listed below are T cell receptor beta chains from one sample, sequenced in a study of blood T cell repertoires in COVID-19. Libraries were prepared by immunoSEQ multiplex PCR; TCRdb keeps only in-frame clonotypes and omits some of them. The sample includes over 250,000 clones, roughly nine tenths of them seen just once. Sequenced sample: PBMCs or T cells enriched from blood (not recorded which). These receptor sequences come from a woman between 18 and 29 years old who had recovered from COVID-19. Each CDR3 is given with its conserved first and last residue. D genes are given only for firm matches. The listing skips clone size in some rows; elsewhere it reads once, few, many or a size class.

.	TRBD1	TRBV15	TRBJ1-1	CATSNNRGSTEAFF	TGTGCCACCAGCAATAACAGGGGTTCCACTGAAGCTTTCTTT
few	.	TRBV10-3	TRBJ1-5	CAISDRGPVYSNQPQHF	TGTGCCATCAGTGACAGGGGTCCCGTCTATAGCAATCAGCCCCAGCATTTT
.	.	TRBV3-1/TRBV3-2	TRBJ2-7	CASSHGSYEQYF	TGTGCCAGCAGCCACGGCTCCTACGAGCAGTACTTC
.	TRBD1	TRBV9	TRBJ2-1	CASSVGQYSYNEQFF	TGTGCCAGCAGCGTGGGACAGTACTCCTACAATGAGCAGTTCTTC
.	TRBD1	TRBV6-5	TRBJ1-5	CASRKTGGPNQPQHF	TGTGCCAGCAGGAAGACAGGGGGTCCGAATCAGCCCCAGCATTTT
.	TRBD2	TRBV7-9	TRBJ2-3	CASSSLAGATDTQYF	TGTGCCAGCAGCTCACTAGCGGGGGCCACAGATACGCAGTATTTT
.	TRBD1	TRBV4-1	TRBJ1-2	CASSQVGQVANYGYTF	TGCGCCAGCAGCCAAGTAGGACAGGTAGCTAACTATGGCTACACCTTC
.	TRBD2	TRBV7-2	TRBJ2-3	CASSPHRLAVTDTQYF	TGTGCCAGCAGCCCCCATCGACTAGCGGTCACAGATACGCAGTATTTT
.	.	TRBV6-5	TRBJ2-7	CASSYRISYEQYF	TGTGCCAGCAGTTACCGTATCTCCTACGAGCAGTACTTC
.	.	TRBV10-3	TRBJ1-2	CAISPDRTGYGYTF	TGTGCCATCAGCCCTGACAGGACGGGGTATGGCTACACCTTC
.	.	TRBV5-4	TRBJ1-1	CASSFTGSRITEAFF	TGTGCCAGCAGCTTTACCGGGTCTAGAATCACTGAAGCTTTCTTT
.	.	TRBV24-1	TRBJ2-3	CATSDFSGSQDTQYF	TGTGCCACCAGTGATTTTTCGGGTTCACAAGATACGCAGTATTTT
.	TRBD1	TRBV28	TRBJ2-7	CASRSTGASYEQYF	TGTGCCAGCAGGTCAACAGGGGCTTCCTACGAGCAGTACTTC
.	TRBD2	TRBV10-1	TRBJ2-1	CASRSSSGGEQFF	TGCGCCAGCAGGTCCTCTAGCGGGGGAGAGCAGTTCTTC
.	TRBD1	TRBV7-9	TRBJ2-7	CASSQGQGLHEQYF	TGTGCCAGCAGCCAAGGACAGGGTCTCCACGAGCAGTACTTC
.	.	TRBV5-6	TRBJ2-7	CASSLTGGLAGWNEQYF	TGTGCCAGCAGCTTGACAGGAGGGCTAGCAGGGTGGAACGAGCAGTACTTC
.	.	TRBV19	TRBJ2-3	CASSWRPGTDTQYF	TGTGCCAGCTCCTGGCGCCCAGGGACAGATACGCAGTATTTT
once	.	TRBV27	TRBJ1-5	CASSFSGQPQHF	TGTGCCAGCAGTTTTTCAGGACAGCCCCAGCATTTT
.	.	TRBV7-9	TRBJ2-5	CASSLEVRSQYF	TGTGCCAGCAGCTTAGAAGTTCGGTCCCAGTACTTC
.	.	TRBV7-4	TRBJ1-6	CDDRNNSPLHF	TGTGATGACAGAAATAATTCACCCCTCCACTTT
few	TRBD1	TRBV2	TRBJ2-1	CASMTTGLVLPFF	TGTGCCAGCATGACGACAGGGTTAGTCCTACCGTTCTTC
.	TRBD1	TRBV5-8	TRBJ1-5	CASSFGQGRVMEPQHF	TGTGCCAGCAGCTTCGGACAGGGGAGAGTTATGGAGCCCCAGCATTTT
once	.	TRBV24-1	TRBJ2-2	CATSAWGELFF	TGTGCCACCAGCGCGTGGGGGGAGCTGTTTTTT
once	.	TRBV10-3	TRBJ2-1	CAISEGGGPYNEQFF	TGTGCCATCAGTGAGGGCGGGGGCCCTTACAATGAGCAGTTCTTC
.	TRBD1	TRBV3-1/TRBV3-2	TRBJ1-1	CASSERDRMNTEAFF	TGTGCCAGCAGCGAAAGGGACAGAATGAACACTGAAGCTTTCTTT
.	.	TRBV5-1	TRBJ1-1	CASSSGMGGVSEAFF	TGCGCCAGCAGCTCAGGTATGGGAGGGGTCTCTGAAGCTTTCTTT
.	TRBD2	TRBV11-2	TRBJ2-5	CASSFTPGGEVETQYF	TGTGCCAGCAGCTTTACACCGGGGGGGGAGGTAGAGACCCAGTACTTC
.	TRBD1	TRBV5-1	TRBJ2-3	CASSDGLQGEKTDTQYF	TGCGCCAGCAGCGACGGCCTACAGGGGGAAAAGACAGATACGCAGTATTTT
.	TRBD1	TRBV29-1	TRBJ1-1	CSADRGSTEAFF	TGCAGCGCAGACAGGGGTAGCACTGAAGCTTTCTTT
.	.	TRBV30	TRBJ1-1	CAWSAQLNTEAFF	TGTGCCTGGAGTGCCCAGTTGAACACTGAAGCTTTCTTT
.	.	TRBV5-1	TRBJ2-7	CASSLGLIYEQYF	TGCGCCAGCAGCTTGGGGCTCATCTACGAGCAGTACTTC
few	TRBD2	TRBV9	TRBJ2-1	CASSAFPGLARNEQFF	TGTGCCAGCAGCGCCTTCCCGGGACTAGCGAGGAATGAGCAGTTCTTC
.	.	TRBV19	TRBJ1-2	CASIGPGVVGYTF	TGTGCCAGTATTGGGCCAGGGGTCGTTGGCTACACCTTC
.	.	TRBV18	TRBJ2-1	CASSPDDRSSYNEQFF	TGTGCCAGCTCACCAGACGACAGAAGCTCCTACAATGAGCAGTTCTTC